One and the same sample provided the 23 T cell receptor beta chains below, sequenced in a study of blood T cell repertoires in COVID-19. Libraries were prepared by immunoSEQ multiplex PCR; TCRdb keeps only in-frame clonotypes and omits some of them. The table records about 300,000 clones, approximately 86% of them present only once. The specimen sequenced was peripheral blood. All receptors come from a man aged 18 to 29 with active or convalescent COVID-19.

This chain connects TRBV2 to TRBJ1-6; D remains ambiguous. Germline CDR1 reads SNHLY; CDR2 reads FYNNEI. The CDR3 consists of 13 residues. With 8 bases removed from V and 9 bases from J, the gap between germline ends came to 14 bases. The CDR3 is CASQWSASSPLHF. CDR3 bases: TGTGCCAGCCAGTGGAGCGCCAGTTCACCCCTCCACTTT.

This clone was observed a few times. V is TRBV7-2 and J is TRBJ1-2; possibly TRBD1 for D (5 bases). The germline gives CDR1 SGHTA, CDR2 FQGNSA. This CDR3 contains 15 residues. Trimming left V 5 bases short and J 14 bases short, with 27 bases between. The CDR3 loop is CASSHEMQAGLGWTF. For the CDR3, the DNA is TGTGCCAGCAGCCATGAGATGCAGGCGGGACTTGGGTGGACCTTC.

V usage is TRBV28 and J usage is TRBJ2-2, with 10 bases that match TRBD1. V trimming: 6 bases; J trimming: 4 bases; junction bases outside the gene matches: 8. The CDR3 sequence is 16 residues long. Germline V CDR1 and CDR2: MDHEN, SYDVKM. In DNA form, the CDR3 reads TGTGCCAGCAGAAGACCGGGACAGGGGACCACCGGGGAGCTGTTTTTT. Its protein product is CASRRPGQGTTGELFF.

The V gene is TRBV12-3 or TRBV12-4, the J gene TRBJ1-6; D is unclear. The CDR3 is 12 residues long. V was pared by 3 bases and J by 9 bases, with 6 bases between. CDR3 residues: CASSFLGSPLHF. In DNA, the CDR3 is TGTGCCAGCAGTTTCCTAGGTTCACCCCTCCACTTT.

The CDR3 region is CASSLEGLRNEQFF. The CDR3 bases are TGCGCCAGCAGCTTAGAGGGTTTGCGTAATGAGCAGTTCTTC. The chain links TRBV5-1 to TRBJ2-1; possible D gene TRBD2, 5 bases. CDR1 SGHRS and CDR2 YFSETQ come from the germline V gene. The CDR3 totals 14 residues. Between the trimmed V and J ends, which lost 2 bases and 7 bases, there was a span of 13 bases.

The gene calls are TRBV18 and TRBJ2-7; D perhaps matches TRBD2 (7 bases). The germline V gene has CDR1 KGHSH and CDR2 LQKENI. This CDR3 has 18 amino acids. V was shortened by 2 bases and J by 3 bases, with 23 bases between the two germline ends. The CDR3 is CASSPTTGAGVLDYEQYF. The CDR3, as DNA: TGTGCCAGCTCACCAACCACGGGGGCGGGAGTTCTGGACTACGAGCAGTACTTC. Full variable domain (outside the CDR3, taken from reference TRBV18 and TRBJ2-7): NAGVMQNPRHLVRRRGQEARLRCSPMKGHSHVYWYRQLPEEGLKFMVYLQKENIIDESGMPKERFSAEFPKEGPSILRIQQVVRGDSAAYFCASSPTTGAGVLDYEQYFGPGTRLTVT.

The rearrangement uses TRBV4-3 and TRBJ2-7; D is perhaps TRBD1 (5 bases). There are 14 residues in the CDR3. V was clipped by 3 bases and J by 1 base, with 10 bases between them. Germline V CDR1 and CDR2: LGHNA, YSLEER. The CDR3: CASSHATGSYEQYF. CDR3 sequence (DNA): TGCGCCAGCAGCCATGCCACAGGATCCTACGAGCAGTACTTC.

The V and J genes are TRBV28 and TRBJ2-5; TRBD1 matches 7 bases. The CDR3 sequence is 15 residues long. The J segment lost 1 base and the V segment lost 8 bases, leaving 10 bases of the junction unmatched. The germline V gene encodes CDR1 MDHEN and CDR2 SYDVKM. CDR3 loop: CASSLPGTAQETQYF. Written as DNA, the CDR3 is TGTGCCAGCTCTCTTCCCGGGACAGCCCAAGAGACCCAGTACTTC.

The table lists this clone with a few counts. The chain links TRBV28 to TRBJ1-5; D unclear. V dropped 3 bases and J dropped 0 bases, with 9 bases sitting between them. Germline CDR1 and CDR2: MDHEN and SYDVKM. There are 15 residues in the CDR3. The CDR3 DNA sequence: TGTGCCAGCAGTTTTTTAATTAATAGCAATCAGCCCCAGCATTTT. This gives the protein CASSFLINSNQPQHF.

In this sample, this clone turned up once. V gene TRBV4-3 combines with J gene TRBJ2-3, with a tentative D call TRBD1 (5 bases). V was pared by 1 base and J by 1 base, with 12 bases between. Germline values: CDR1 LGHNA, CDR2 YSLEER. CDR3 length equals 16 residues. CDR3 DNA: TGCGCCAGCAGCCAAGTCTGGCAGGGCGGCACAGATACGCAGTATTTT. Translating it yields CASSQVWQGGTDTQYF.

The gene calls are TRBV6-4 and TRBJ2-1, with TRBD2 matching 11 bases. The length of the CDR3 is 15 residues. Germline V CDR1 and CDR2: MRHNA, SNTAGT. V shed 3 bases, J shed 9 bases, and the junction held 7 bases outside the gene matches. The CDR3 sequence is CASSELAGDVGEQFF. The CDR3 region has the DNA TGTGCCAGCAGTGAACTAGCGGGAGATGTAGGTGAGCAGTTCTTC.

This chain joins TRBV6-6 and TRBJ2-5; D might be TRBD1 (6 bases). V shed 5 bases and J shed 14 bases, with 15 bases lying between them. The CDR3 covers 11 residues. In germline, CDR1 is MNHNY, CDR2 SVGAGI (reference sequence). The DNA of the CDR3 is TGTGCCAGCAGTCAACAGGGATATCCATACTTC. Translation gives CASSQQGYPYF.

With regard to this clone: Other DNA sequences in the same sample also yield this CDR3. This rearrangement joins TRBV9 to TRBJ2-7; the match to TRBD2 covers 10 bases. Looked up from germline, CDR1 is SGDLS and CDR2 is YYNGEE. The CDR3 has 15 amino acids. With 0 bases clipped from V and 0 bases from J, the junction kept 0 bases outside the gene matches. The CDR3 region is CASSVGLAGSYEQYF. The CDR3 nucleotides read TGTGCCAGCAGCGTAGGACTAGCGGGCTCCTACGAGCAGTACTTC.

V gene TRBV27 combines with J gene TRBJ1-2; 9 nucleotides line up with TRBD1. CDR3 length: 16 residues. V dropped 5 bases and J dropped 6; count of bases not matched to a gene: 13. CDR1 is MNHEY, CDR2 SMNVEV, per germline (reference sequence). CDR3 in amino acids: CASSDGTGMKRDGYTF. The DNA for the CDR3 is TGTGCCAGCAGTGACGGGACAGGGATGAAGAGGGATGGCTACACCTTC.

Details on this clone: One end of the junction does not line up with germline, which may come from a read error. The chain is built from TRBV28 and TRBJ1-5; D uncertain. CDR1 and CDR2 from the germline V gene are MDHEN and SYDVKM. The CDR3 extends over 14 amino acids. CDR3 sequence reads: CASSYRGSNQPQLF. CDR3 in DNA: TGTGCCAGCAGTTACCGGGGTAGCAATCAGCCCCAGCTTTTT.

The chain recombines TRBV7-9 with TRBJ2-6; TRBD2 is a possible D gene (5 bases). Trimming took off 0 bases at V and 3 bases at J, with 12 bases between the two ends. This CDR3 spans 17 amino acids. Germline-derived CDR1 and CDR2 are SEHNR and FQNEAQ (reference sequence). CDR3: CASSLAQASIGANVLTF. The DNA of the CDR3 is TGTGCCAGCAGCTTAGCGCAGGCTAGCATTGGGGCCAACGTCCTGACTTTC.

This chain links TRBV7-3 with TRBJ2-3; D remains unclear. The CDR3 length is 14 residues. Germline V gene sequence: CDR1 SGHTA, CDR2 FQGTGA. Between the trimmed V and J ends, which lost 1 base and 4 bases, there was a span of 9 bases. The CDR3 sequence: CASSLSGRADTQYF. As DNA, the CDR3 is TGTGCCAGCAGCTTAAGCGGAAGAGCAGATACGCAGTATTTT.

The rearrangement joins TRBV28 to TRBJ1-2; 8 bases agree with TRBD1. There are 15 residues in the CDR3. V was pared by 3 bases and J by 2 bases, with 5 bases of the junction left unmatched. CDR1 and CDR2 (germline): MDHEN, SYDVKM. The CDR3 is CASSFGTGANYGYTF. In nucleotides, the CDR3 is TGTGCCAGCAGTTTCGGGACAGGTGCGAACTATGGCTACACCTTC.

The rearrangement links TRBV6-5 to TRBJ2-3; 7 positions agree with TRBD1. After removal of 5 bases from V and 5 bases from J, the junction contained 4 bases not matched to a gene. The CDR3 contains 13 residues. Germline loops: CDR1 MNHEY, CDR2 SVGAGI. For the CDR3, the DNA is TGTGCCAGCAGTACGACAGGGATAGATACGCAGTATTTT. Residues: CASSTTGIDTQYF.

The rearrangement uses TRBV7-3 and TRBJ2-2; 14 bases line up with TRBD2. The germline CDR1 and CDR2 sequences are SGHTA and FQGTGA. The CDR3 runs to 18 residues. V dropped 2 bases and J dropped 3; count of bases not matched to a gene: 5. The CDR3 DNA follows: TGTGCCAGCAGCTTAGGACTAGCGGGAGGCTCCTACACCGGGGAGCTGTTTTTT. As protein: CASSLGLAGGSYTGELFF.

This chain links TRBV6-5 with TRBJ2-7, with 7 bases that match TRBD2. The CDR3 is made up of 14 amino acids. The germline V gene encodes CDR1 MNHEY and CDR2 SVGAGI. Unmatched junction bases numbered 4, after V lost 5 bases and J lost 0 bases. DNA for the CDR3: TGTGCCAGCAGTCCGGGGGGACCCTCCTACGAGCAGTACTTC. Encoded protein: CASSPGGPSYEQYF.

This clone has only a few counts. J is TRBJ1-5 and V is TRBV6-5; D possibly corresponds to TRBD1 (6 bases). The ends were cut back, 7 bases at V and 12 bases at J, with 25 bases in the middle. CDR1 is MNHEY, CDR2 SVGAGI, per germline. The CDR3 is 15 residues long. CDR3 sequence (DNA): TGTGCCAGCACACGATACGTACTTGGTAGGGACAACCAGCATTTT. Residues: CASTRYVLGRDNQHF.

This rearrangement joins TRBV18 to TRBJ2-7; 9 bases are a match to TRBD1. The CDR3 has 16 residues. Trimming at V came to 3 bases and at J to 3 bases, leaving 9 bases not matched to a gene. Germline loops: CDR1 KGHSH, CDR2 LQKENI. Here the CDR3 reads CASSPLGQGGNYEQYF. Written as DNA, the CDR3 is TGTGCCAGCTCACCTTTGGGACAGGGAGGAAACTACGAGCAGTACTTC.